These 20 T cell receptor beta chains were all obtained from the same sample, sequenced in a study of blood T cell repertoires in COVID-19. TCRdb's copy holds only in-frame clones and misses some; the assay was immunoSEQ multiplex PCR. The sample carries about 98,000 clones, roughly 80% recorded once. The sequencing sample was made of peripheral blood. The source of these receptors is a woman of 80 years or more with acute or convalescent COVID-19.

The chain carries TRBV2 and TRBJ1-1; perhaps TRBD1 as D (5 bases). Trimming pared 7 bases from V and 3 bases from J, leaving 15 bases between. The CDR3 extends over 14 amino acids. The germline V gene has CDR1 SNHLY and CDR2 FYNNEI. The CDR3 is CASIPEPGDTEAFF. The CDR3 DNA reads TGTGCCAGCATCCCAGAACCGGGGGACACTGAAGCTTTCTTT.

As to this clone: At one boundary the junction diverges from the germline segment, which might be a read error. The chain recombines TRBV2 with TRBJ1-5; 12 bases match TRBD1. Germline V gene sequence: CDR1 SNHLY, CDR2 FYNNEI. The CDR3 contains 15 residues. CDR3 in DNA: TGTGCCAGCAGCCCAGGGACAGGGGGCAAACAGCCCCAGCATTTT. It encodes CASSPGTGGKQPQHF.

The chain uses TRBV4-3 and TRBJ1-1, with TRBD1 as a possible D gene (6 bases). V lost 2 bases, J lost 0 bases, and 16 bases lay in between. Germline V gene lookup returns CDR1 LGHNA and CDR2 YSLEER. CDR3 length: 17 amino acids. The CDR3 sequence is CASSQQPPGQMNTEAFF. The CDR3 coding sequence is TGCGCCAGCAGCCAACAACCTCCGGGACAAATGAACACTGAAGCTTTCTTT.

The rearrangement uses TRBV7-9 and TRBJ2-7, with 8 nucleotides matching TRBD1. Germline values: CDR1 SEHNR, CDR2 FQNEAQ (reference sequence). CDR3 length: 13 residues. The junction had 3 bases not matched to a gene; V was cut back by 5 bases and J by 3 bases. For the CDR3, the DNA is TGTGCCAGCAGCCCCGACAGGGGCTACGAGCAGTACGTC. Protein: CASSPDRGYEQYV.

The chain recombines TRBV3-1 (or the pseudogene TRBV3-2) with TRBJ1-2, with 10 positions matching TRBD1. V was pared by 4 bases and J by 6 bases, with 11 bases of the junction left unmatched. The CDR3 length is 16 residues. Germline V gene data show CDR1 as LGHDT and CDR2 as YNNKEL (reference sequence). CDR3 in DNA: TGTGCCAGCAGCCCACCGCAACCGGGACAGGGGAATGGCTACACCTTC. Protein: CASSPPQPGQGNGYTF.

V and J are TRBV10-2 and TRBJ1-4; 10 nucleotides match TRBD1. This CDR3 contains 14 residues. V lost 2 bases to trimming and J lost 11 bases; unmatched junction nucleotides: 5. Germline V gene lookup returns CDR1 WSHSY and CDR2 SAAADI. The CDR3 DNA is TGCGCCAGCAGTGAGGCCGGGACAGGGGTTAAACTGTTTTTT. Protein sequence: CASSEAGTGVKLFF.

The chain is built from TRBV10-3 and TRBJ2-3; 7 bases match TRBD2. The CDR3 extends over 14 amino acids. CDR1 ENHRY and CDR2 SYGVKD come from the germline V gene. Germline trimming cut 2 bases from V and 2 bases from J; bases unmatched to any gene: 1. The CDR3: CAISERGDTDTQYF. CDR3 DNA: TGTGCCATCAGTGAGCGGGGGGACACAGATACGCAGTATTTT.

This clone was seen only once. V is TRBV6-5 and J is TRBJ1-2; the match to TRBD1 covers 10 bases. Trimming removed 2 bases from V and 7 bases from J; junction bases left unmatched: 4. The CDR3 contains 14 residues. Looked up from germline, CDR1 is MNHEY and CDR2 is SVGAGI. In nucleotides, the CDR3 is TGTGCCAGCAGTTACGGGGACAGGGGAGGTGGCTACACCTTC. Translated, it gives CASSYGDRGGGYTF.

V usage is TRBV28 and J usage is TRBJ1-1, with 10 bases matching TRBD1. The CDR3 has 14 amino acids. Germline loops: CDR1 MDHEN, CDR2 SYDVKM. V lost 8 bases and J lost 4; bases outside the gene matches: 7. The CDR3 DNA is TGTGCCAGCTCGGGACAGGGGACGAGCACTGAAGCTTTCTTT. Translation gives CASSGQGTSTEAFF.

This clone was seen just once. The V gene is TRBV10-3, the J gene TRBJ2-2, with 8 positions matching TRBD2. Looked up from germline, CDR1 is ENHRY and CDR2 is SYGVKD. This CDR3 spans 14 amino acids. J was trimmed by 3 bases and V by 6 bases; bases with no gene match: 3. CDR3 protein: CAIRGRGDTGELFF. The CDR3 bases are TGTGCCATCAGGGGGCGGGGGGACACCGGGGAGCTGTTTTTT.

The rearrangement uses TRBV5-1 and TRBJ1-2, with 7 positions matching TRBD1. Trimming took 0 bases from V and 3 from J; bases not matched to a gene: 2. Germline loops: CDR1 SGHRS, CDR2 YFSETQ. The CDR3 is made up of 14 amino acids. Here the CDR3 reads CASSLGQGYYGYTF. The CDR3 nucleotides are TGCGCCAGCAGCTTGGGACAGGGTTACTATGGCTACACCTTC.

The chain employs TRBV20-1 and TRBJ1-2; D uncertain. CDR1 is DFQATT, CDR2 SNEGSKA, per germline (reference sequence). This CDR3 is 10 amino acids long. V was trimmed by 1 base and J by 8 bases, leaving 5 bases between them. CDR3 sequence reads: CSARVRGYTF. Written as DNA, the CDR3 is TGCAGTGCTAGAGTTCGGGGCTACACCTTC.

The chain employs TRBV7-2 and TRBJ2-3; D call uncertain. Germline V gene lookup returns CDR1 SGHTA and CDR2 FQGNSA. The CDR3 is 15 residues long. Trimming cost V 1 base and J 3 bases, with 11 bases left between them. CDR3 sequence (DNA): TGTGCCAGCAGCTTAGACTACGGTCGGACAGATACGCAGTATTTT. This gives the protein CASSLDYGRTDTQYF.

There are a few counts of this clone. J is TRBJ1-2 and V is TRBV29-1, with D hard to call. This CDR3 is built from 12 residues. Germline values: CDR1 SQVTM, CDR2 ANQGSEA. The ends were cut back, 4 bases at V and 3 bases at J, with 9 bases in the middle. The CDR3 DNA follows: TGCAGCGTTGCGCCCGGGGACTATGGCTACACCTTC. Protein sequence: CSVAPGDYGYTF.

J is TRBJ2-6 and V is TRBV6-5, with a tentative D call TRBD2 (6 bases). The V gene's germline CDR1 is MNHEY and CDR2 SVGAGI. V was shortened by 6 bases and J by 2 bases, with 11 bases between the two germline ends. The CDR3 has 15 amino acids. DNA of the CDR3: TGTGCCAGCAGCGGAGGGACGACTGGGGCCAACGTCCTGACTTTC. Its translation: CASSGGTTGANVLTF.

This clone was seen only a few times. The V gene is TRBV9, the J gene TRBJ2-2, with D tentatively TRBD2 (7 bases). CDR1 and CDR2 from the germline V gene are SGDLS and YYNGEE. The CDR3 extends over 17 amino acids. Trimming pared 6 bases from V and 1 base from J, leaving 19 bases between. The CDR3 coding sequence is TGTGCCAGCAACCGAAGGGGGGGCGGGAAGAACACCGGGGAGCTGTTTTTT. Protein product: CASNRRGGGKNTGELFF. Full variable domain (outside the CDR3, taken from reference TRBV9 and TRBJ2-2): DSGVTQTPKHLITATGQRVTLRCSPRSGDLSVYWYQQSLDQGLQFLIQYYNGEERAKGNILERFSAQQFPDLHSELNLSSLELGDSALYFCASNRRGGGKNTGELFFGEGSRLTVL.

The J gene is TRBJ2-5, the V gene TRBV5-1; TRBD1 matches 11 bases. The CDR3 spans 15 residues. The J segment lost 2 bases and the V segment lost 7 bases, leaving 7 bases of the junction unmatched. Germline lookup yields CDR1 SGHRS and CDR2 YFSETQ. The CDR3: CASGRGQGEQETQYF. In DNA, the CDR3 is TGCGCCAGCGGGAGGGGACAGGGGGAACAAGAGACCCAGTACTTC.

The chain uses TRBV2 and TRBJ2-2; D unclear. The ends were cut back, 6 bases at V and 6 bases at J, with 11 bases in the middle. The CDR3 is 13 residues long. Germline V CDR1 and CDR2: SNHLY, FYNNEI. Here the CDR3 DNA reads TGTGCCAGCAGCCGCGTGGTCGCCGGGGAGCTGTTTTTT. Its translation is CASSRVVAGELFF. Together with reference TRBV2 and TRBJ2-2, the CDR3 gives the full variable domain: EPEVTQTPSHQVTQMGQEVILRCVPISNHLYFYWYRQILGQKVEFLVSFYNNEISEKSEIFDDQFSVERPDGSNFTLKIRSTKLEDSAMYFCASSRVVAGELFFGEGSRLTVL.

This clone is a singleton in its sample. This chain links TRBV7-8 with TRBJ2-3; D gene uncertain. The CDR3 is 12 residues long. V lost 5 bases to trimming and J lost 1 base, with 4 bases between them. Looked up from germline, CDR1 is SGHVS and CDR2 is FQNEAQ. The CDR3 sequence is CASSPGTDTQYF. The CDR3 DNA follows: TGTGCCAGCAGCCCAGGCACAGATACGCAGTATTTT.

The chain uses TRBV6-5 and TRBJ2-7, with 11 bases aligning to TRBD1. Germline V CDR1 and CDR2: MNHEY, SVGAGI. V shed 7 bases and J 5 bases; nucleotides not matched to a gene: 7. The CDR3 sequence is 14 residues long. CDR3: CASTVDRGQNEQYV. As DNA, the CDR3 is TGTGCCAGCACTGTGGACAGGGGGCAAAACGAGCAGTACGTC.